The 21 T cell receptor beta chains reported below all come from one sample, sequenced in a study of patients and donors after allogeneic stem cell transplantation. One entry per CDR3 protein results from TCRdb running MiXCR on the RT-PCR reads. The sample lists roughly 880,000 distinct CDR3 sequences; 18% were seen once. The sample was blood, either unsorted or a sorted T cell fraction (not recorded which). The receptors come from a human donor who was either an allogeneic HSCT recipient or a stem cell or donor lymphocyte infusion donor (not recorded which). It is not recorded whose cells these are; they may come from a transplant donor.

The sample holds a few counts of this clonotype. The CDR3 spells CASSTDRGFSGNTIYF. The DNA of the CDR3 is TGTGCCAGCAGTACGGACAGGGGATTCTCTGGAAACACCATATATTTT. V gene TRBV6-1 combines with J gene TRBJ1-3, with TRBD1 identical over 9 bases. The CDR3 totals 16 residues. Germline trimming cut 5 bases from V and 0 bases from J; bases unmatched to any gene: 5. The germline V gene encodes CDR1 MNHNS and CDR2 SASEGT.

The chain carries TRBV7-2 and TRBJ1-3; 7 bases are a match to TRBD1. V lost 4 bases, J lost 1 base, and 4 bases stayed unmatched. Germline V gene lookup returns CDR1 SGHTA and CDR2 FQGNSA. The CDR3 runs to 15 residues. The CDR3 sequence: CASSYRQGSGNTIYF. The CDR3 region has the DNA TGTGCCAGCAGCTACCGACAGGGTTCTGGAAACACCATATATTTT.

The sample holds a few counts of this clonotype. The rearrangement links TRBV4-2 to TRBJ1-3; D perhaps matches TRBD1 (5 bases). V lost 3 bases to trimming and J lost 2 bases, with 11 bases between them. CDR3 length equals 15 residues. Germline CDR1 and CDR2: LGHNA and YNFKEQ. As DNA, the CDR3 is TGTGCCAGCAGCCAGGCCAGGGACCCTGGAAACACCATATATTTT. It specifies CASSQARDPGNTIYF.

The V gene is TRBV6-1, the J gene TRBJ1-1, with D hard to call. The ends were cut back, 8 bases at V and 8 bases at J, with 21 bases in the middle. The CDR3 contains 14 residues. Germline V CDR1 and CDR2: MNHNS, SASEGT. The chain's CDR3 is CASHEPPTWEEAFF. CDR3 sequence (DNA): TGTGCCAGCCATGAACCCCCCACTTGGGAAGAAGCTTTCTTT.

The chain joins TRBV7-9 to TRBJ2-2; D unresolved. This CDR3 comprises 13 residues. The V and J ends lost 0 bases and 6 bases respectively, with 5 bases between them. The germline V gene encodes CDR1 SEHNR and CDR2 FQNEAQ (reference sequence). The DNA of the CDR3 is TGTGCCAGCAGCTTAGCGATTTCCGGGGAGCTGTTTTTT. This encodes CASSLAISGELFF.

The gene calls are TRBV5-1 and TRBJ2-5; 11 nucleotides line up with TRBD2. Per germline, CDR1 SGHRS and CDR2 YFSETQ. The junction had 5 bases not matched to a gene; V was cut back by 0 bases and J by 1 base. The CDR3 consists of 17 residues. CDR3 in DNA: TGCGCCAGCAGCTTGGTAGCGGGGGGGTCCGGCCAAGAGACCCAGTACTTC. Encoded protein: CASSLVAGGSGQETQYF.

The sample holds a few counts of this clonotype. The rearrangement links TRBV5-1 to TRBJ1-1; 7 bases are a match to TRBD1. Germline V gene data show CDR1 as SGHRS and CDR2 as YFSETQ. The CDR3 has 15 amino acids. Trimming took 4 bases from V and 4 from J; bases not matched to a gene: 10. CDR3 nucleotides: TGCGCCAGCAGCCTCGACAGGGTAGAGGCCACTGAAGCTTTCTTT. Translating it yields CASSLDRVEATEAFF.

The chain joins TRBV20-1 to TRBJ2-7; possibly TRBD2 for D (7 bases). Germline assignment: CDR1 DFQATT and CDR2 SNEGSKA (reference sequence). Trimming removed 0 bases from V and 4 bases from J, with 19 bases in between. This CDR3 contains 16 residues. As DNA, the CDR3 is TGCAGTGCTAGAGATCGGAGTGGGGGGGGGCTTTACGAGCAGTACTTC. It is translated as CSARDRSGGGLYEQYF.

This clonotype has just a few counts. J is TRBJ2-2 and V is TRBV9, with 11 bases that match TRBD2. Unmatched junction bases numbered 12, after V lost 3 bases and J lost 5 bases. From germline, CDR1 is SGDLS and CDR2 YYNGEE. This CDR3 region has 18 residues. CDR3 sequence reads: CASSARLGLAGPTGELFF. The CDR3, as DNA: TGTGCCAGCAGCGCCCGACTCGGACTAGCGGGTCCGACCGGGGAGCTGTTTTTT.

This clonotype was counted a few times. The V and J genes are TRBV25-1 and TRBJ1-2; 10 bases map to TRBD1. This CDR3 comprises 15 residues. Trimming removed 4 bases from V and 4 bases from J; junction bases left unmatched: 6. Germline CDR1 is MGHDK and CDR2 is SYGVNS. The CDR3, as DNA: TGTGCCAGCAGTGCCCAGGGACAGGGGCCCTATGGCTACACCTTC. Translated: CASSAQGQGPYGYTF.

V and J are TRBV4-1 and TRBJ2-7; perhaps TRBD1 as D (5 bases). The germline gives CDR1 MGHRA, CDR2 YSYEKL. Trimming took 0 bases from V and 6 from J, leaving 15 bases between them. CDR3 size: 15 residues. The CDR3 loop is CASSQDGARWGEQYF. CDR3 nucleotides: TGCGCCAGCAGCCAAGATGGGGCTAGATGGGGCGAGCAGTACTTC.

The V gene is TRBV4-1, the J gene TRBJ2-5; 10 bases line up with TRBD2. CDR1 MGHRA and CDR2 YSYEKL come from the germline V gene. The CDR3 contains 16 residues. V was clipped by 0 bases and J by 5 bases; unmatched bases: 6. The CDR3 DNA reads TGCGCCAGCAGCCAAGAAAGCGGGGGGGCCGTGGAGACCCAGTACTTC. It encodes CASSQESGGAVETQYF.

This clonotype was recorded a few times. One end of the junction is discordant with germline, which a read error may explain. The chain uses TRBV15 and TRBJ2-5; D is undetermined. This CDR3 contains 14 residues. Per the germline V gene, CDR1 is LNHNV and CDR2 is YYDKDF (reference sequence). The DNA for the CDR3 is TGTGCCACCAGCAGAGCTCCGCTGGTAGAGGCCCAGTACTTC. Translated, it gives CATSRAPLVEAQYF.

The gene calls are TRBV4-2 and TRBJ2-1; D not resolved. This CDR3 contains 16 residues. The V end was cut by 3 bases, the J end by 6 bases, with 18 bases between. Germline-derived CDR1 and CDR2 are LGHNA and YNFKEQ. CDR3 region: CASSHWESTALNEQFF. In DNA form, the CDR3 reads TGTGCCAGCAGCCACTGGGAAAGTACGGCGCTCAATGAGCAGTTCTTC.

The chain links TRBV6-5 to TRBJ2-7; D gene ambiguous. CDR1 and CDR2 from the germline V gene are MNHEY and SVGAGI. Trimming shortened V by 8 bases and J by 5 bases, and 10 bases separated the two germline ends. This CDR3 has 11 amino acids. The CDR3 region is CASSRSNEQYF. CDR3 DNA: TGTGCCAGCTCCAGGAGCAACGAGCAGTACTTC.

This CDR3 reads CSDVVLNTEAFF. CDR3 in DNA: TGCAGTGATGTGGTATTGAACACTGAAGCTTTCTTT. The V call is TRBV20-1, the J call TRBJ1-1; no definite D call. V was pared by 7 bases and J by 0 bases, with 9 bases between. Germline values: CDR1 DFQATT, CDR2 SNEGSKA (reference sequence). The CDR3 is 12 amino acids.

The rearrangement joins TRBV18 to TRBJ1-6; tentatively, D is TRBD1 (5 bases). Germline-derived CDR1 and CDR2 are KGHSH and LQKENI. V lost 3 bases and J 0 bases, leaving 9 bases between the germline ends. The CDR3 consists of 16 residues. DNA for the CDR3: TGTGCCAGCTCACCCAGGGAAAGCTCCTATAATTCACCCCTCCACTTT. Translated, it gives CASSPRESSYNSPLHF.

The V call is TRBV2, the J call TRBJ1-1; D gene ambiguous. CDR1 SNHLY and CDR2 FYNNEI come from the germline V gene. The CDR3 runs 13 residues. V was cut by 3 bases and J by 1 base, with 6 bases left in between. The CDR3, as DNA: TGTGCCAGCAGTGACTTACAGAACACTGAAGCTTTCTTT. Residues: CASSDLQNTEAFF.

The chain combines TRBV15 with TRBJ1-5; no clear D. CDR3 length equals 14 residues. The V gene lost 3 bases and the J gene lost 4 bases, with 10 bases spanning the gap. CDR1 is LNHNV and CDR2 is YYDKDF in the germline V gene (reference sequence). CDR3 DNA: TGTGCCACCAGCAGGATGGGTTCGAATCAGCCCCAGCATTTT. Its protein product is CATSRMGSNQPQHF.

The rearrangement uses TRBV20-1 and TRBJ2-1; a weak D match, TRBD2 (6 bases). There are 18 residues in the CDR3. The germline V and J ends were trimmed by 5 bases and 4 bases, with 27 bases remaining between them. Germline CDR1 and CDR2: DFQATT and SNEGSKA (reference sequence). CDR3 nucleotide sequence: TGCAGTGCTCATCCGGGAGACACGACTAGGGCCCCGTACAATGAGCAGTTCTTC. This codes for CSAHPGDTTRAPYNEQFF.

V and J are TRBV6-1 and TRBJ2-3; 11 nucleotides align to TRBD2. Germline assignment: CDR1 MNHNS and CDR2 SASEGT. The CDR3 is 16 residues long. V was clipped by 6 bases and J by 0 bases; unmatched bases: 5. The CDR3 is CASRTSGALSTDTQYF. The CDR3 coding sequence is TGTGCCAGCAGGACTAGCGGGGCGCTCAGCACAGATACGCAGTATTTT.